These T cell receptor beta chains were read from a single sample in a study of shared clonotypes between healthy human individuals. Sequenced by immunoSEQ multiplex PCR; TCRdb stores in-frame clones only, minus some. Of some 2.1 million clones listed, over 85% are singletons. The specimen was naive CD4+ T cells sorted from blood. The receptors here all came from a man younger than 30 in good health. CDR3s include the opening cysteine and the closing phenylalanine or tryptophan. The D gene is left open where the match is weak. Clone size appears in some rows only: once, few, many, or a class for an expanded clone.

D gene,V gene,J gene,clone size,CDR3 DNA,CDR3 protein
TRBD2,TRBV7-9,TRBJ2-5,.,TGTGCCAGCAGCCCCCGCGGGGGTTTGTCGGAGACCCAGTACTTC,CASSPRGGLSETQYF
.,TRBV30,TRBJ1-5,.,TGTGCCTGGAGTGTACGGACGGACAATCAGCCCCAGCATTTT,CAWSVRTDNQPQHF
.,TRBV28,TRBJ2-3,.,TGTGCCAGCAGGGACGGCACAGATACGCAGTATTTT,CASRDGTDTQYF
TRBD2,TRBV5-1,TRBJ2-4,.,TGCGCCAGCAGCTTGGCCACTAGCGGAAACCTAGCCAAAAACATTCAGTACTTC,CASSLATSGNLAKNIQYF
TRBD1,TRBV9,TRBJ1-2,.,TGTGCCAGCAGCCCCCAGGGTAGGGGGCTGAACTATGGCTACACCTTC,CASSPQGRGLNYGYTF
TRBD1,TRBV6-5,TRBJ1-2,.,TGTGCCAGCAGAAGACCGGGACAGGACAACTATGGCTACACCTTC,CASRRPGQDNYGYTF
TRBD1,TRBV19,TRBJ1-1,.,TGTGCCAGTAGTACGGACAGGTGGAACACTGAAGCTTTCTTT,CASSTDRWNTEAFF
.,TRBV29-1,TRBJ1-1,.,TGCAGCGTTGAACGGACTTTGAACACTGAAGCTTTCTTT,CSVERTLNTEAFF
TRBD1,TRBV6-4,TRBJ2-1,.,TGTGCCAGCGGGCGTGGGACAGGGGGCTTCGATGAGCAGTTCTTC,CASGRGTGGFDEQFF
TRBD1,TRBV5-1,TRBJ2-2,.,TGCGCCAGCAGCTGGGACAGGGGGCCCACCGGGGAGCTGTTTTTT,CASSWDRGPTGELFF
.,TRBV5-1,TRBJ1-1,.,TGCGCCAGCAGCTCCCTCGGGGTAGGAAACACTGAAGCTTTCTTT,CASSSLGVGNTEAFF
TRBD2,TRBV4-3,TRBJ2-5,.,TGCGCCAGCAGCCAAGCTAGCGGGACCCAAGAGACCCAGTACTTC,CASSQASGTQETQYF
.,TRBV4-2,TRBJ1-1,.,TGTGCCAGCCGCCCAGGCATGAACACTGAAGCTTTCTTT,CASRPGMNTEAFF
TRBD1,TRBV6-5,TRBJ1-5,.,TGTGCCAGCAGCTCCGGGACAGGGCTCAATCAGCCCCAGCATTTT,CASSSGTGLNQPQHF
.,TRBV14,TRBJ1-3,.,TGTGCCAGCAGCCAAGACCAGTCTTACGGTCGGAACACCATATATTTT,CASSQDQSYGRNTIYF
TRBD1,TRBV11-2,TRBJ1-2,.,TGTGCCAGCTCGGGACAGGACGCGGGCTACACCTTC,CASSGQDAGYTF
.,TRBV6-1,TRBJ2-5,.,TGTGCCAGCAGTGACCGACACGGATGGGACCAGTACTTC,CASSDRHGWDQYF
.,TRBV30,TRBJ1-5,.,TGTGCCTGGAGTGTTGGCAGGGGCAGTCAGCCCCAGCATTTT,CAWSVGRGSQPQHF
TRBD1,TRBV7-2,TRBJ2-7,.,TGTGCCAGCAGCTTAGTGTCAACAGGGGGCGAGCAGTACTTC,CASSLVSTGGEQYF
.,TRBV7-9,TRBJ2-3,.,TGTGCCAGCAGCCCCGGCTGGGGGGCAGGTGATACGCAGTATTTT,CASSPGWGAGDTQYF
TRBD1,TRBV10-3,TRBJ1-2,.,TGTGCCATCAGTCCCAGGGGGCAGGTTCGGGGTGGCTACACCTTC,CAISPRGQVRGGYTF
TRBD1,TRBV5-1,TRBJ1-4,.,TGCGCCAGCAGCCCGCTGGGGACAGGGACTGAAAAACTGTTTTTT,CASSPLGTGTEKLFF
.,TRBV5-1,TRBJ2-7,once,TGCGCCAGCAGGGAAACCGGGACGGCCATCAGGCAGTACTTC,CASRETGTAIRQYF
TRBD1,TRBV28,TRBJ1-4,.,TGTGCCAGCAGTTCACCCGCCGGGACAGCAACTAATGAAAAACTGTTTTTT,CASSSPAGTATNEKLFF
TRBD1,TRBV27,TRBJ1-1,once,TGTGCCAGCAGTTTTAACAGGGGCGACGGTGAAGCTTTCTTT,CASSFNRGDGEAFF
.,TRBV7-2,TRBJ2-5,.,TGTGCCAGCAGCTTAGCAGGCCGGGACCAAGAGACCCAGTACTTC,CASSLAGRDQETQYF
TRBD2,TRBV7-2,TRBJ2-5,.,TGTGCCAGCAGCTCTCCGGGGGGGGGCGCGGAGACCCAGTACTTC,CASSSPGGGAETQYF
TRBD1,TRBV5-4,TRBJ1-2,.,TGTGCCAGCAGCCCTCGACAGGGGGCCAATTTTCTCTTCCTCGGCTACACCTTC,CASSPRQGANFLFLGYTF
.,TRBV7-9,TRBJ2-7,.,TGTGCCAGCAGCTTAGCAACCGGCTACGAGCAGTACTTC,CASSLATGYEQYF
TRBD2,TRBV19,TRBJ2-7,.,TGTGCCAGTAGTATAGACCAGACTAGCGGCTACGAGCAGTACTTC,CASSIDQTSGYEQYF